This T cell receptor (beta chain) was observed in a study of T-cell reconstitution after alpha-beta-depleted transplantation in children. General observations from the study: One year post-transplant, T-cell counts and diversity were largely derived from T cells produced anew.

With regard to this clonotype: Its specificity is not known.

V dropped 0 bases and J dropped 1 base, with 7 bases sitting between them. Looked up from germline, CDR1 is SEHNR and CDR2 is FQNEAQ (reference sequence). CDR3 length equals 14 residues. Preparing the TCRbeta library involved the use of unique molecular identifiers. TCRdb called the PCR reads again in MiXCR, with one record for every CDR3 protein. In the table there are fewer than 750,000 distinct CDR3 sequences, 20% to 25% of which are singletons. The clonotype was recovered from a boy in the first two years of life who had a stem cell transplant for acute myeloid leukemia, so the T cells may come from the graft donor. The material was PBMCs, mostly from graft donor cells, obtained 360 days after TCRalphabeta/CD19-depleted stem cell transplant. The chain has TRBV7-9 and TRBJ2-7; no definite D call. The CDR3 protein is CASSLAHLSYEQYF. In DNA form, the CDR3 reads TGTGCCAGCAGCTTAGCACATTTATCCTACGAGCAGTACTTC.